What follows are 13 T cell receptor beta chains derived from one specimen sequenced in a study of T cell clones after liver transplantation. Method: immunoSEQ multiplex PCR; TCRdb's copy keeps in-frame clones and lacks some. Among 75,000 to 95,000 clones listed, approximately 87% were seen once. The sequencing here drew on CD4+ T cells from blood, taken at the 22-month timepoint. Source of these receptors: a human patient who received a liver transplant. The graft donor may have contributed some T cells.

This chain joins TRBV2 and TRBJ1-5; possible D gene TRBD1, 6 bases. There are 13 residues in the CDR3. Germline V CDR1 and CDR2: SNHLY, FYNNEI. With 7 bases removed from V and 7 bases from J, the gap between germline ends came to 14 bases. CDR3 nucleotide sequence: TGTGCCAGCACAGGGGAAACGAAACAGCCCCAGCATTTT. This codes for CASTGETKQPQHF.

This clone was found a few times. The rearrangement uses TRBV11-2 and TRBJ2-7; possibly TRBD1 for D (6 bases). There are 15 residues in the CDR3. V lost 6 bases and J lost 2, with 17 bases in between. CDR1 and CDR2 from the germline V gene are SGHAT and FQNNGV. CDR3 loop: CASSLTTGSPYEQYF. For the CDR3, the DNA is TGTGCCAGCAGTCTAACCACAGGGTCCCCCTACGAGCAGTACTTC. The entire variable domain, with the rest obtained from reference TRBV11-2 and TRBJ2-7, is as follows: EAGVAQSPRYKIIEKRQSVAFWCNPISGHATLYWYQQILGQGPKLLIQFQNNGVVDDSQLPKDRFSAERLKGVDSTLKIQPAKLEDSAVYLCASSLTTGSPYEQYFGPGTRLTVT.

The chain combines TRBV9 with TRBJ2-7; a possible D gene is TRBD1 (6 bases). The V gene lost 0 bases and the J gene lost 6 bases, with 19 bases spanning the gap. The germline V gene has CDR1 SGDLS and CDR2 YYNGEE. The CDR3 loop spans 16 amino acids. CDR3 sequence (DNA): TGTGCCAGCAGCGTAGGATCTGGGGGCAAAGGTTCCGAGCAGTACTTC. It specifies CASSVGSGGKGSEQYF.

The chain recombines TRBV9 with TRBJ2-1, with 9 bases matching TRBD1. The germline V gene has CDR1 SGDLS and CDR2 YYNGEE. The trim removed 4 bases at V and 7 bases at J, leaving 3 bases unmatched. The CDR3 totals 13 residues. The CDR3 region has the DNA TGTGCCAGCAGCCAAGACAGGGGGAATGAGCAGTTCTTC. Protein sequence: CASSQDRGNEQFF.

V usage is TRBV5-4 and J usage is TRBJ2-7, with TRBD1 matching 7 bases. Germline CDR1 and CDR2: SGHNT and YYREEE (reference sequence). V lost 2 bases and J lost 5; bases outside the gene matches: 10. The CDR3 is 15 residues long. The CDR3 reads CASSFEGARGHEQYF. The CDR3 bases are TGTGCCAGCAGCTTTGAGGGGGCACGAGGCCACGAGCAGTACTTC.

This clone has more than one count but fewer than ten. The CDR3 loop reads CASGSGRAGEQYF. As DNA, the CDR3 is TGTGCCAGTGGCAGCGGGAGGGCCGGGGAGCAGTACTTC. J is TRBJ2-7 and V is TRBV19; 10 nucleotides align to TRBD2. Germline values: CDR1 LNHDA, CDR2 SQIVND (reference sequence). V was pared by 8 bases and J by 7 bases, with 8 bases of the junction left unmatched. The CDR3 contains 13 residues.

The chain links TRBV7-2 to TRBJ1-2, with D perhaps matching TRBD1 (5 bases). V dropped 5 bases and J dropped 2 bases, with 12 bases sitting between them. CDR3 length equals 14 residues. CDR1 and CDR2 (germline): SGHTA, FQGNSA. Here the CDR3 DNA reads TGTGCCAGCAGCATGGCCGGGACCAACTATGGCTACACCTTC. This codes for CASSMAGTNYGYTF. Together with reference TRBV7-2 and TRBJ1-2, the CDR3 gives the full variable domain: GAGVSQSPSNKVTEKGKDVELRCDPISGHTALYWYRQSLGQGLEFLIYFQGNSAPDKSGLPSDRFSAERTGGSVSTLTIQRTQQEDSAVYLCASSMAGTNYGYTFGSGTRLTVV.

V usage is TRBV11-2 and J usage is TRBJ2-7, with D possibly being TRBD1 (5 bases). Trimming took 3 bases from V and 1 from J, leaving 10 bases between them. The CDR3 spans 14 residues. Per the germline V gene, CDR1 is SGHAT and CDR2 is FQNNGV. In nucleotides, the CDR3 is TGTGCCAGCAGCTTCGAGAGACAGTCCTACGAGCAGTACTTC. Encoded protein: CASSFERQSYEQYF.

The DNA of the CDR3 is TGTGCCAGCAGCTCTGACGGACACTCTGGGGCCAACGTCCTGACTTTC. The encoded protein is CASSSDGHSGANVLTF. The chain carries TRBV5-5 and TRBJ2-6, with D possibly matching TRBD1 (5 bases). CDR3 length: 16 residues. CDR1 is SGHKS, CDR2 YYEKEE, per germline (reference sequence). V lost 3 bases and J 0 bases, leaving 10 bases between the germline ends.

The chain employs TRBV13 and TRBJ2-5; TRBD2 agrees at 13 bases. Germline loops: CDR1 PRHDT, CDR2 FYEKMQ (reference sequence). The CDR3 sequence is 19 residues long. V was clipped by 5 bases and J by 2 bases; unmatched bases: 14. CDR3 residues: CASSPPLRGTSGDQETQYF. The DNA of the CDR3 is TGTGCCAGCAGCCCTCCCCTAAGGGGGACTAGCGGGGATCAAGAGACCCAGTACTTC.

Turning to this clone: Germline is not matched at one junction end, which may reflect a read error. The rearrangement uses TRBV9 and TRBJ1-1; D is unclear. This CDR3 spans 14 amino acids. Germline V lookup: CDR1 SGDLS, CDR2 YYNGEE. The CDR3: CASSSRTETGATRF. The CDR3 nucleotides are TGTGCCAGCAGCTCCCGGACCGAAACCGGAGCGACCCGTTTT.

The rearrangement links TRBV25-1 to TRBJ2-1; 8 bases map to TRBD1. J was trimmed by 5 bases and V by 8 bases; bases with no gene match: 5. Germline values: CDR1 MGHDK, CDR2 SYGVNS. The length of the CDR3 is 13 residues. CDR3 DNA sequence: TGTGCCAGCCGACAGGGGTCAAACAATGAGCAGTTCTTC. Translation: CASRQGSNNEQFF.

The chain joins TRBV7-6 to TRBJ2-7; 9 bases map to TRBD2. This CDR3 is built from 15 residues. In germline, CDR1 is SGHVS, CDR2 FNYEAQ. V shed 5 bases and J 6 bases; nucleotides not matched to a gene: 11. CDR3 DNA sequence: TGTGCCAGCAGCCCCGGGGGGACTAGCCTCTCCGAGCAGTACTTC. Its protein product is CASSPGGTSLSEQYF.